This TCR beta chain was captured by sequencing in a study of T-cell reconstitution after alpha-beta-depleted transplantation in children. Study results and caveats: High day-60 TCRbeta diversity in some patients came from surviving recipient T cells and thymic progenitors. It was reported that alpha-beta T cells came from several hundred expanded graft clones (about two months after transplant).

This clonotype was counted a few times. No antigen is known for it. Preparation of the TCRbeta library used unique molecular identifiers. Each CDR3 protein gets one entry after TCRdb re-called the PCR reads with MiXCR. This repertoire shows 540,000 or so distinct CDR3 sequences, roughly 23% found once; its top ten account for 11% to 15%. This TCR was recovered from a boy in the first two years of life who had a stem cell transplant for acute myeloid leukemia, so the T cells may come from the graft donor. This specimen consisted of PBMCs, mostly from graft donor cells, obtained 360 days after TCRalphabeta/CD19-depleted stem cell transplant.

The CDR3 loop reads CASSLAAGENTGELFF. CDR3 DNA sequence: TGTGCCAGCAGTTTAGCGGCAGGGGAAAACACCGGGGAGCTGTTTTTT. The chain combines TRBV12-3 or TRBV12-4 with TRBJ2-2; D may be TRBD1 (6 bases). The CDR3 spans 16 residues. Between the trimmed V and J ends, which lost 0 bases and 2 bases, there was a span of 10 bases.